Below, 7 T cell receptor beta chains from the same sample are listed, as sequenced in a study of cytomegalovirus exposure and HLA in healthy donors. Assay: immunoSEQ multiplex PCR; the TCRdb copy retains only in-frame clones and omits some. The table records approximately 160,000 clones, about 82% of them present only once. What was sequenced was PBMCs. These receptors all stem from a young man in good health and CMV-seropositive.

The chain has TRBV11-3 and TRBJ2-3; D gene ambiguous. V lost 4 bases and J lost 3, with 8 bases in between. The germline V gene encodes CDR1 SGHNT and CDR2 YENEEA. The CDR3 runs to 13 residues. CDR3 coding DNA: TGTGCCAGCAGCTCTGGCTCGACAGATACGCAGTATTTT. Protein product: CASSSGSTDTQYF.

This chain connects TRBV2 to TRBJ1-1; D is unresolved. V was trimmed by 9 bases and J by 1 base, leaving 15 bases between them. Germline V gene data show CDR1 as SNHLY and CDR2 as FYNNEI. The CDR3 length is 14 residues. The chain's CDR3 is CARSRSLTNTEAFF. CDR3 nucleotide sequence: TGTGCCAGATCCCGAAGCCTAACGAACACTGAAGCTTTCTTT. Looking up the rest from reference TRBV2 and TRBJ1-1 gives the full variable domain: EPEVTQTPSHQVTQMGQEVILRCVPISNHLYFYWYRQILGQKVEFLVSFYNNEISEKSEIFDDQFSVERPDGSNFTLKIRSTKLEDSAMYFCARSRSLTNTEAFFGQGTRLTVV.

The chain carries TRBV6-6 and TRBJ2-7, with TRBD1 matching over 8 bases. The CDR3 spans 13 residues. The germline CDR1 and CDR2 sequences are MNHNY and SVGAGI (reference sequence). V dropped 2 bases and J dropped 3; count of bases not matched to a gene: 0. The CDR3 sequence: CASSYGTGYEQYF. DNA for the CDR3: TGTGCCAGCAGTTACGGGACAGGCTACGAGCAGTACTTC.

The chain combines TRBV5-1 with TRBJ2-5; maybe TRBD2 (6 bases). V was clipped by 6 bases and J by 5 bases, with 17 bases between them. Germline assignment: CDR1 SGHRS and CDR2 YFSETQ. The CDR3 extends over 14 amino acids. The CDR3 bases are TGCGCCAGCAACCTCAACCCTGGAGGGGAGACCCAGTACTTC. It codes for CASNLNPGGETQYF. The full variable domain, with the rest looked up from reference TRBV5-1 and TRBJ2-5, is KAGVTQTPRYLIKTRGQQVTLSCSPISGHRSVSWYQQTPGQGLQFLFEYFSETQRNKGNFPGRFSGRQFSNSRSEMNVSTLELGDSALYLCASNLNPGGETQYFGPGTRLLVL.

The chain employs TRBV4-1 and TRBJ1-5; no reliable D call. This CDR3 has 13 amino acids. From germline, CDR1 is MGHRA and CDR2 YSYEKL. Trimming pared 1 base from V and 4 bases from J, leaving 5 bases between. The DNA of the CDR3 is TGCGCCAGCAGCCAAGTATCGAATCAGCCCCAGCATTTT. It is translated as CASSQVSNQPQHF.

This rearrangement joins TRBV29-1 to TRBJ1-2; 8 bases are shared with TRBD1. From germline, CDR1 is SQVTM and CDR2 ANQGSEA. V lost 4 bases to trimming and J lost 4 bases; unmatched junction nucleotides: 8. The CDR3 runs 14 residues. The CDR3 region is CSVALSGTGYGYTF. The CDR3 DNA reads TGCAGCGTTGCCTTATCCGGGACAGGCTATGGCTACACCTTC.

The CDR3 loop is CASREDRSSYNEQFF. The CDR3 nucleotides are TGTGCCAGCAGGGAGGACAGGAGCTCCTACAATGAGCAGTTCTTC. J is TRBJ2-1 and V is TRBV2, with 7 bases matching TRBD1. Germline trimming cut 6 bases from V and 0 bases from J; bases unmatched to any gene: 5. This CDR3 is 15 amino acids long. Germline CDR1 reads SNHLY; CDR2 reads FYNNEI.